The clone carrying this TCR beta chain occurred many times. Its antigen is as yet unknown. As for time point: technical triplicate 3. Each sorted-subset library came from 900,000 to 1,000,000 CD4+ or CD8+ T cells. This sample was taken from a study of neurological immune-mediated disorders. General study findings and limits: In HTLV-1-associated myelopathy, TCR clonal expansion was greatest, whereas multiple sclerosis had the least, falling below healthy controls.

5'RACE generated cDNA with 10-nucleotide random UMIs. The output of every sequencing run exceeded 190 million TCR-beta sequences, derived from 15-18 subjects. In TCRdb, the 5' RACE reads were re-called with MiXCR into one record per CDR3 protein. The sample lists tens of thousands of distinct CDR3 sequences, about 16% occurring once. CDR1 is LGHDT, CDR2 YNNKEL, per germline (reference sequence). V lost 5 bases, J lost 7 bases, and 17 bases lay in between. There are 14 residues in the CDR3. The origin of this receptor is a female donor with HTLV-1-associated myelopathy (HAM/TSP). Sample: CD4+ T cells from blood. This chain links TRBV3-1 with TRBJ2-5; TRBD1 might be the D (6 bases). The CDR3 nucleotides are TGTGCCAGCAGCTACGACAGGACGGTAGGGACCCAGTACTTC. It encodes CASSYDRTVGTQYF.